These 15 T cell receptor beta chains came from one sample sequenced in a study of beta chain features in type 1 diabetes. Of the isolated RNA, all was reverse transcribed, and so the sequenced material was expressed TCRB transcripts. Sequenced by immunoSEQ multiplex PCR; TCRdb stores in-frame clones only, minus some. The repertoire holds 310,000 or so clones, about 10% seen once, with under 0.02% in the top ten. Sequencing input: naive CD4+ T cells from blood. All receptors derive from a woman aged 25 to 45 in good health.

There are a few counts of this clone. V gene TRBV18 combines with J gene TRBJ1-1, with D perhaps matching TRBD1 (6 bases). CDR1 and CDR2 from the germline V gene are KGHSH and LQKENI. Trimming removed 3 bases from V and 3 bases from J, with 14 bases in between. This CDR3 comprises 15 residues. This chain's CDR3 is CASSPEDSSYTEAFF. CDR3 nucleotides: TGTGCCAGCTCACCCGAGGACAGTTCTTACACTGAAGCTTTCTTT.

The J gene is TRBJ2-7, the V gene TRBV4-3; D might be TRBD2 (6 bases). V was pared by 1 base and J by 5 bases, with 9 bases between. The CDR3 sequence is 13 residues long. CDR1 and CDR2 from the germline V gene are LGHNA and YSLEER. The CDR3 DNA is TGCGCCAGCAGCCAAGTAGGAGGGAACGAGCAGTACTTC. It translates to CASSQVGGNEQYF.

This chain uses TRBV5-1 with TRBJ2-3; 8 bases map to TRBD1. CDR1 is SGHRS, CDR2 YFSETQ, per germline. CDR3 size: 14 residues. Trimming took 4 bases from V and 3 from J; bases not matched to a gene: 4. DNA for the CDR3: TGCGCCAGCAGCGACCGACAGGGGACAGATACGCAGTATTTT. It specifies CASSDRQGTDTQYF.

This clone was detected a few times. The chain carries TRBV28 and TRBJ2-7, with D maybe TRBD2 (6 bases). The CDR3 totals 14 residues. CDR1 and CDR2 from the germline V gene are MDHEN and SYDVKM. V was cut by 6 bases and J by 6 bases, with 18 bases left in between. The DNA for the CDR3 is TGTGCCAGCAGCTCATCTAGCGTGATCGGCGAGCAGTACTTC. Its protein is CASSSSSVIGEQYF.

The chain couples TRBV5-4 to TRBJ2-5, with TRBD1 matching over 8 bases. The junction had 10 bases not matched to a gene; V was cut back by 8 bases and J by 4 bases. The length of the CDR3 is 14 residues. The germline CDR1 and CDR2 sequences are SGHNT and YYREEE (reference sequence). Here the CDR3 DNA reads TGTGCCAGTACCCCTCAGGGGGCATCAGAGACCCAGTACTTC. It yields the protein CASTPQGASETQYF.

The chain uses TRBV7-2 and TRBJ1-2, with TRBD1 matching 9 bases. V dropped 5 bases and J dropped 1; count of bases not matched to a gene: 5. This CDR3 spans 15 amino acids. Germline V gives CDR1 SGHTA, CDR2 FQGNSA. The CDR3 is CASSPRTGVNYGYTF. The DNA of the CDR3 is TGTGCCAGCAGCCCTCGGACAGGGGTTAACTATGGCTACACCTTC. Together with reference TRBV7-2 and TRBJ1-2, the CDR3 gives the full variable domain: GAGVSQSPSNKVTEKGKDVELRCDPISGHTALYWYRQSLGQGLEFLIYFQGNSAPDKSGLPSDRFSAERTGGSVSTLTIQRTQQEDSAVYLCASSPRTGVNYGYTFGSGTRLTVV.

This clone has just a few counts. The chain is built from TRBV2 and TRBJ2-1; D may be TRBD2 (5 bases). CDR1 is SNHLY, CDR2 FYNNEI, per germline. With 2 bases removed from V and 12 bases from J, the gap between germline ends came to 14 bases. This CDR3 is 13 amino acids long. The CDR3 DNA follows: TGTGCCAGCAGTGAACTCGAGGGATTGGTGCAGTTCTTC. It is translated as CASSELEGLVQFF.

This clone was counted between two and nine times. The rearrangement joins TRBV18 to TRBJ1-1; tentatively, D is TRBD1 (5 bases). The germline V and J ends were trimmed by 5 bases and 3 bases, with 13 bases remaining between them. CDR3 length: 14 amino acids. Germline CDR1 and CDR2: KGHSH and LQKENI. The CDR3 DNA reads TGTGCCAGCTCAGAGATGGGGGGGGACACTGAAGCTTTCTTT. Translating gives CASSEMGGDTEAFF.

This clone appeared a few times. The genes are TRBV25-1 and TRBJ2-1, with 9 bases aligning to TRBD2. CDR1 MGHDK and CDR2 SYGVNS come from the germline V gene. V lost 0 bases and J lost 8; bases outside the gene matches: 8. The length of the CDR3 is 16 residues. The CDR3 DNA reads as TGTGCCAGCAGTGAATACGCTAGCGGGAACTCCGATGAGCAGTTCTTC. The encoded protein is CASSEYASGNSDEQFF.

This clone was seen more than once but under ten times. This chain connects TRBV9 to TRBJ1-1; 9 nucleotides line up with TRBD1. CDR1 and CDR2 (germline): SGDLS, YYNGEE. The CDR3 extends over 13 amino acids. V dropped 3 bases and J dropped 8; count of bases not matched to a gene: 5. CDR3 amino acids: CASSARDREEAFF. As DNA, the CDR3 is TGTGCCAGCAGCGCCCGGGACAGGGAAGAAGCTTTCTTT.

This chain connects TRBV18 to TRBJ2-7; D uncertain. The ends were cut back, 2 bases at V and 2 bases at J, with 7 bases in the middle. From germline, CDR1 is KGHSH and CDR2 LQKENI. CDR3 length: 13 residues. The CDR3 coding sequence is TGTGCCAGCTCACCATCGGGTCCCTACGAGCAGTACTTC. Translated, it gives CASSPSGPYEQYF.

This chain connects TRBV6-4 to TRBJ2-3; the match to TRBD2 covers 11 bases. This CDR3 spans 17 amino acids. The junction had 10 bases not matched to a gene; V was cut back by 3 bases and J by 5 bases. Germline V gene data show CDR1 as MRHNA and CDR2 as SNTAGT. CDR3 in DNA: TGTGCCAGCAGTGAGAAGCTAGCGGGAGGATCGCGAGATACGCAGTATTTT. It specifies CASSEKLAGGSRDTQYF.

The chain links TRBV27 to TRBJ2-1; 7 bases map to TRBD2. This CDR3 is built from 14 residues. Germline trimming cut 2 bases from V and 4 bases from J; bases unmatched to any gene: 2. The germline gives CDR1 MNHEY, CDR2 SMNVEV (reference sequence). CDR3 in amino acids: CASSLSGNYNEQFF. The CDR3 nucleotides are TGTGCCAGCAGTTTAAGCGGGAATTACAATGAGCAGTTCTTC.

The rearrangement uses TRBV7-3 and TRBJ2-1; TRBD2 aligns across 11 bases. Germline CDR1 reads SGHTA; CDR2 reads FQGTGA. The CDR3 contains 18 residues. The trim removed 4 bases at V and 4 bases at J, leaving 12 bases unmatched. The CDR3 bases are TGTGCCAGCAGCTCCCAACTAGATATAGCGGGAGGGTACAATGAGCAGTTCTTC. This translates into CASSSQLDIAGGYNEQFF.

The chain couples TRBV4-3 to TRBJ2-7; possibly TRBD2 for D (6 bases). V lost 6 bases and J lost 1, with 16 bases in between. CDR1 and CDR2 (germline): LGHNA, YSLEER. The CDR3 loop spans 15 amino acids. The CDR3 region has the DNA TGCGCCAGCAGTCACGGGACTGCAGGTTCCTACGAGCAGTACTTC. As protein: CASSHGTAGSYEQYF.